This T cell receptor beta chain originates from a study of human T cells and chemical hapten exposure. As for the study in general: There were per-sample TCR yield variations, arising mainly from small pooled library volume differences. Study-wide results and caveats: DPC sensitization did not alter TCRs above 1 in 1000 frequency.

With V trimmed by 5 bases and J by 5 bases, 8 bases remained unmatched. The CDR3 contains 15 residues. The germline V gene encodes CDR1 MNHEY and CDR2 SMNVEV (reference sequence). In the library, unique molecular identifiers were attached to individual cDNA molecules. Authors' data handling: Samples had a median of about 96,000 TCRs, ranging roughly 20,000 to 690,600. Each CDR3 protein gets one entry after TCRdb re-called the RACE reads with MiXCR. None of the V and J calls come from the authors' own analysis; TCRdb made them. The profile covers roughly 48,000 distinct CDR3 sequences, with 3.5% to 4.5% appearing a single time and around 5.8% taken by the ten largest. Concerning this clonotype: Its antigen remains unknown.

Time point defined: healthy volunteer bleed at 2 weeks. Unfractionated whole blood yielded the extracted total RNA. The clonotype was recovered from a human donor in good health. Some clones in this sample may be carry-over from other donors' samples. Sequenced: whole blood. The chain links TRBV27 to TRBJ1-5; 8 bases map to TRBD1. CDR3 nucleotide sequence: TGTGCCAGCAGTATAGGACAGGGAAGAGATCAGCCCCAGCATTTT. Protein sequence: CASSIGQGRDQPQHF.